The clone carrying this T cell receptor beta chain has ten or more counts. Profiles of TCR beta VDJ and CDR3 were generated from a genomic DNA template. TCRdb independently ran MiXCR on the reads; one entry per CDR3 protein. The repertoire holds about 180,000 distinct CDR3 sequences, with 40% to 50% as singletons. This sample is drawn from a study of CD8+CD57+ T cells in acquired aplastic anemia. CDR1 and CDR2 (germline): SGHRS, YFSETQ. V lost 1 base and J lost 1, with 14 bases in between. This CDR3 has 16 amino acids. V gene TRBV5-1 combines with J gene TRBJ1-1; possible D gene TRBD1, 6 bases. Sequenced input: sorted CD4+, CD8+, or CD8+CD57+ T cells (not recorded which) from PBMCs. The receptor was derived from a human donor in good health. CDR3 coding DNA: TGCGCCAGCAGCTTGACAAAGCCACAGGGGAACACTGAAGCTTTCTTT. Its protein product is CASSLTKPQGNTEAFF.